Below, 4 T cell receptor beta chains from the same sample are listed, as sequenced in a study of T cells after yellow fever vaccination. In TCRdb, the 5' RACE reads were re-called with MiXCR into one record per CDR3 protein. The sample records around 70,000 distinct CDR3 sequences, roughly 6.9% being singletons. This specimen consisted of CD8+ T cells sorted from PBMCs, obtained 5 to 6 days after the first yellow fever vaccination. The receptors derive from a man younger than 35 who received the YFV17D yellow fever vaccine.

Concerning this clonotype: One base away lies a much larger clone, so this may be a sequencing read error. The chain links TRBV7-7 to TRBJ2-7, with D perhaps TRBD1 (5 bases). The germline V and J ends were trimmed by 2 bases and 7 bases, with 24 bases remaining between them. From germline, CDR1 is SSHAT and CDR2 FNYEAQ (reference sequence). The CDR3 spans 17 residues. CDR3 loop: CASSLTLPTTGAGEQYF. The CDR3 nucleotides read TGTGCCAGCAGCTTAACCCTACCCACCACTGGGGCTGGGGAGCAGTACTTC. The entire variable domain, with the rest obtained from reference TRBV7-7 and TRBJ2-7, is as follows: GAGVSQSPRYKVTKRGQDVTLRCDPISSHATLYWYQQALGQGPEFLTYFNYEAQPDKSGLPSDRFSAERPEGSISTLTIQRTEQRDSAMYRCASSLTLPTTGAGEQYFGPGTRLTVT.

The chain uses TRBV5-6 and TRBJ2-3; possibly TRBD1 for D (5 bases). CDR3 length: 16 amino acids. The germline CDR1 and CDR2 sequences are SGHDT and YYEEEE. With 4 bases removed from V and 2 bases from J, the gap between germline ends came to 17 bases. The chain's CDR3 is CASSLLGARATDTQYF. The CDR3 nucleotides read TGTGCCAGCAGCCTGTTAGGGGCCAGAGCCACAGATACGCAGTATTTT. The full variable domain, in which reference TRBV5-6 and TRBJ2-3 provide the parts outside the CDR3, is DAGVTQSPTHLIKTRGQQVTLRCSPKSGHDTVSWYQQALGQGPQFIFQYYEEEERQRGNFPDRFSGHQFPNYSSELNVNALLLGDSALYLCASSLLGARATDTQYFGPGTRLTVL.

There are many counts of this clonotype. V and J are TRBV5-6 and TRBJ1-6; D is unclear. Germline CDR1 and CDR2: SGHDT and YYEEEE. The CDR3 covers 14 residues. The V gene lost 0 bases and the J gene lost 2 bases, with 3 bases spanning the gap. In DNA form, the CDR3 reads TGTGCCAGCAGCTTGGAGGCCTATAATTCACCCCTCCACTTT. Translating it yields CASSLEAYNSPLHF.

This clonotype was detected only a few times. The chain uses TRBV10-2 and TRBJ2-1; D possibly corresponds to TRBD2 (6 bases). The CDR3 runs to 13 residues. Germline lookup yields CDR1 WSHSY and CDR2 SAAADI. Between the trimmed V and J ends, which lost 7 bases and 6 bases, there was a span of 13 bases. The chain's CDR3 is CASNSAGGNEQFF. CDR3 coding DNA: TGCGCCAGCAACTCGGCCGGGGGCAATGAGCAGTTCTTC.